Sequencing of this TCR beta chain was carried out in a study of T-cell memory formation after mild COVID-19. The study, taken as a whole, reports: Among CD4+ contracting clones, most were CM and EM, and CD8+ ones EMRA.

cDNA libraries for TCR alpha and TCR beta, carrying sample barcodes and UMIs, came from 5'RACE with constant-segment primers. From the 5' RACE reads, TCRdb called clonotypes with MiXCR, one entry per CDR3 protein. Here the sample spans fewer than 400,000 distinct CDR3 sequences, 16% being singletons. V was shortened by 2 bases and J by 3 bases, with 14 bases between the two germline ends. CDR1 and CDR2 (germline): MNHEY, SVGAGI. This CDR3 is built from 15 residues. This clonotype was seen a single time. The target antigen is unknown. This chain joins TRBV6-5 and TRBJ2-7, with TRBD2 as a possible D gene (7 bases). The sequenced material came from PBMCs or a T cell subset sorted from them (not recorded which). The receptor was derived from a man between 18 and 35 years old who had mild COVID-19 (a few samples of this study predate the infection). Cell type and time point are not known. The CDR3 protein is CASSYGGGAFYEQYF. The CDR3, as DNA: TGTGCCAGCAGTTACGGTGGGGGGGCATTCTACGAGCAGTACTTC.